Following are 28 T cell receptor beta chains from one sample sequenced in a study of blood T cell repertoires in COVID-19. The protocol was immunoSEQ multiplex PCR, while the TCRdb copy is restricted to in-frame clones and leaves out a portion. The sample consists of over 200,000 clones, about 90% of them appearing once. Source material: PBMCs or T cells enriched from blood (not recorded which). These receptors were taken from a man under 40 who had recovered from COVID-19.

V is TRBV28 and J is TRBJ1-3; the D is unclear. Germline lookup yields CDR1 MDHEN and CDR2 SYDVKM. The CDR3 runs to 11 residues. The V and J ends lost 6 bases and 7 bases respectively, with 7 bases between them. CDR3 nucleotide sequence: TGTGCCAGCAGGTCGGGGAACACCATATATTTT. It translates to CASRSGNTIYF.

This chain joins TRBV19 and TRBJ2-3; 8 nucleotides line up with TRBD2. Germline values: CDR1 LNHDA, CDR2 SQIVND (reference sequence). V was pared by 6 bases and J by 4 bases, with 9 bases of the junction left unmatched. CDR3 length: 15 residues. CDR3 residues: CASSPSAGGADTQYF. As DNA, the CDR3 is TGTGCCAGTAGCCCCTCCGCGGGAGGCGCAGATACGCAGTATTTT.

The V call is TRBV7-8, the J call TRBJ2-1; D is possibly TRBD1 (5 bases). From germline, CDR1 is SGHVS and CDR2 FQNEAQ. There are 12 residues in the CDR3. Trimming removed 5 bases from V and 8 bases from J, with 10 bases in between. The CDR3 region is CASSPGSHEQFF. The DNA for the CDR3 is TGTGCCAGCAGCCCAGGGTCACATGAGCAGTTCTTC.

This chain joins TRBV5-1 and TRBJ2-1; 10 bases align to TRBD2. The J segment lost 6 bases and the V segment lost 5 bases, leaving 5 bases of the junction unmatched. The CDR3 has 14 amino acids. Germline loops: CDR1 SGHRS, CDR2 YFSETQ. The CDR3 here is CASRGTSVVNEQFF. The CDR3 bases are TGCGCCAGCAGAGGGACTAGCGTGGTCAATGAGCAGTTCTTC.

V gene TRBV2 combines with J gene TRBJ2-2, with D possibly being TRBD2 (5 bases). The CDR3 length is 15 residues. Germline V gene data show CDR1 as SNHLY and CDR2 as FYNNEI. The V gene lost 5 bases and the J gene lost 5 bases, with 15 bases spanning the gap. The DNA of the CDR3 is TGTGCCAGCAGTCCAATCTCCTCGGGGACCGGGGAGCTGTTTTTT. Its translation is CASSPISSGTGELFF. The variable domain in full, completed from reference TRBV2 and TRBJ2-2, reads EPEVTQTPSHQVTQMGQEVILRCVPISNHLYFYWYRQILGQKVEFLVSFYNNEISEKSEIFDDQFSVERPDGSNFTLKIRSTKLEDSAMYFCASSPISSGTGELFFGEGSRLTVL.

The chain couples TRBV3-1 (or the pseudogene TRBV3-2) to TRBJ1-3; 9 bases align to TRBD1. Germline loops: CDR1 LGHDT, CDR2 YNNKEL (reference sequence). CDR3 size: 15 residues. Unmatched junction bases numbered 0, after V lost 1 base and J lost 2 bases. CDR3 sequence reads: CASSQGTGAGNTIYF. CDR3 in DNA: TGTGCCAGCAGCCAAGGGACAGGGGCTGGAAACACCATATATTTT.

This sequence joins TRBV7-3 and TRBJ2-5, with 9 bases aligning to TRBD2. After removal of 3 bases from V and 4 bases from J, the junction contained 0 bases not matched to a gene. The germline CDR1 and CDR2 sequences are SGHTA and FQGTGA. The length of the CDR3 is 13 residues. The CDR3 region is CASSLGLAETQYF. In nucleotides, the CDR3 is TGTGCCAGCAGCTTGGGACTAGCAGAGACCCAGTACTTC.

This clone has just one count. The J gene is TRBJ1-5, the V gene TRBV13; D possibly corresponds to TRBD1 (5 bases). This CDR3 is built from 15 residues. The germline CDR1 and CDR2 sequences are PRHDT and FYEKMQ (reference sequence). Trimming removed 0 bases from V and 4 bases from J, with 10 bases in between. The CDR3 DNA is TGTGCCAGCAGCTTAGGGCAGGGTCAGAATCAGCCCCAGCATTTT. Amino acid sequence: CASSLGQGQNQPQHF. Looking up the rest from reference TRBV13 and TRBJ1-5 gives the full variable domain: AAGVIQSPRHLIKEKRETATLKCYPIPRHDTVYWYQQGPGQDPQFLISFYEKMQSDKGSIPDRFSAQQFSDYHSELNMSSLELGDSALYFCASSLGQGQNQPQHFGDGTRLSIL.

This rearrangement joins TRBV7-2 to TRBJ2-3; tentatively, D is TRBD2 (6 bases). V was trimmed by 5 bases and J by 0 bases, leaving 15 bases between them. The germline CDR1 and CDR2 sequences are SGHTA and FQGNSA. There are 16 residues in the CDR3. The CDR3 DNA is TGTGCCAGCAGCAGGGGTAGCGGTCCTAGCACAGATACGCAGTATTTT. It translates to CASSRGSGPSTDTQYF.

The J gene is TRBJ1-1, the V gene TRBV14; 7 bases are a match to TRBD1. The CDR3 has 13 amino acids. Germline V gene lookup returns CDR1 SGHDN and CDR2 FVKESK. With 4 bases clipped from V and 8 bases from J, the junction kept 7 bases outside the gene matches. This CDR3 is CASSRLGQNEAFF. The CDR3 bases are TGTGCCAGCAGCCGATTGGGACAGAACGAAGCTTTCTTT.

Only one count was recorded for this clone. The CDR3 loop is CASSQFLMGGDYGYTF. CDR3 coding DNA: TGTGCCAGCAGCCAATTCCTCATGGGGGGGGACTATGGCTACACCTTC. The V and J genes are TRBV3-1 (or the pseudogene TRBV3-2) and TRBJ1-2; possibly TRBD1 for D (5 bases). This CDR3 spans 16 amino acids. Germline V gene sequence: CDR1 LGHDT, CDR2 YNNKEL (reference sequence). The V and J ends lost 2 bases and 3 bases respectively, with 16 bases between them.

This clone turned up a few times. The sample carries other DNA sequences with the same CDR3. This chain links TRBV7-2 with TRBJ1-4; D perhaps matches TRBD1 (5 bases). V lost 3 bases and J 7 bases, leaving 12 bases between the germline ends. Germline V gene data show CDR1 as SGHTA and CDR2 as FQGNSA. This CDR3 comprises 14 residues. The CDR3 coding sequence is TGTGCCAGCAGCTTCCAGGGATCAGGTGAAAAACTGTTTTTT. Translating it yields CASSFQGSGEKLFF.

The chain is built from TRBV27 and TRBJ2-3, with D possibly being TRBD2 (5 bases). The CDR3 runs to 16 residues. Per the germline V gene, CDR1 is MNHEY and CDR2 is SMNVEV (reference sequence). The V gene lost 0 bases and the J gene lost 1 base, with 11 bases spanning the gap. CDR3 residues: CASSLSMAGRTDTQYF. CDR3 bases: TGTGCCAGCAGTTTATCGATGGCGGGCCGCACAGATACGCAGTATTTT.

This sequence joins TRBV27 and TRBJ2-7; 8 positions agree with TRBD2. The CDR3 runs 15 residues. J gave up 2 bases and V 3 bases, and 6 bases lay outside the gene matches. Looked up from germline, CDR1 is MNHEY and CDR2 is SMNVEV (reference sequence). The CDR3 loop is CASSFRLAGTYEQYF. CDR3 nucleotide sequence: TGTGCCAGCAGTTTTAGGCTAGCGGGCACCTACGAGCAGTACTTC.

The chain recombines TRBV4-3 with TRBJ2-7, with 9 positions matching TRBD2. The CDR3 loop spans 18 amino acids. V trimming: 1 base; J trimming: 1 base; junction bases outside the gene matches: 11. Germline assignment: CDR1 LGHNA and CDR2 YSLEER. CDR3 loop: CASSQGGALAGESYEQYF. CDR3 DNA sequence: TGCGCCAGCAGCCAAGGGGGGGCCTTAGCGGGGGAATCCTACGAGCAGTACTTC.

This clone was picked up one time. The chain uses TRBV30 and TRBJ2-4; 8 nucleotides match TRBD1. The V gene end was trimmed by 8 bases and the J gene end by 13 bases; junction bases not matched to a gene: 13. The CDR3 spans 12 residues. The V gene's germline CDR1 is GTSNPN and CDR2 SVGIG (reference sequence). In DNA, the CDR3 is TGTGCCACAGGAGGACAGGGTGGGATACAGTACTTC. Protein sequence: CATGGQGGIQYF.

This chain links TRBV2 with TRBJ2-7; perhaps TRBD2 as D (6 bases). The CDR3 totals 13 residues. The V end was cut by 9 bases, the J end by 3 bases, with 15 bases between. The germline V gene encodes CDR1 SNHLY and CDR2 FYNNEI. This CDR3 reads CASERDSIYEQYF. The CDR3 DNA sequence: TGTGCCAGTGAACGGGACTCCATCTACGAGCAGTACTTC.

The chain joins TRBV7-9 to TRBJ2-7, with a possible D match to TRBD2 (6 bases). Trimming took off 5 bases at V and 0 bases at J, with 17 bases between the two ends. CDR3 length: 16 residues. Germline lookup yields CDR1 SEHNR and CDR2 FQNEAQ (reference sequence). The CDR3 sequence: CASSRATSRYSYEQYF. In nucleotides, the CDR3 is TGTGCCAGCAGCCGAGCGACTAGTCGCTACTCCTACGAGCAGTACTTC.

The chain combines TRBV3-1 (or the pseudogene TRBV3-2) with TRBJ1-2, with unresolved D. CDR3 size: 12 residues. CDR1 is LGHDT, CDR2 YNNKEL, per germline (reference sequence). V was cut by 3 bases and J by 4 bases, with 6 bases left in between. The CDR3 sequence: CASSQAPYGYTF. The CDR3 DNA reads TGTGCCAGCAGCCAGGCCCCCTATGGCTACACCTTC.

The chain combines TRBV6-5 with TRBJ2-7; 8 bases are a match to TRBD1. CDR1 MNHEY and CDR2 SVGAGI come from the germline V gene. Trimming cost V 2 bases and J 0 bases; bases outside gene matches: 3. CDR3 length: 15 residues. CDR3 amino acids: CASSYRGTGSYEQYF. The CDR3 DNA reads as TGTGCCAGCAGTTACCGAGGGACAGGCTCCTACGAGCAGTACTTC.

The chain joins TRBV23-1 to TRBJ2-7; TRBD1 might be the D (6 bases). TRBV23-1 is filed as an ORF, its function uncertain. Trimming took 6 bases from V and 7 from J, leaving 25 bases between them. There are 16 residues in the CDR3. In DNA, the CDR3 is TGCGCCAGCAGCCTGACGACAGGTCCTAATAGTCGAGAGCAGTACTTC. It specifies CASSLTTGPNSREQYF.

In its sample, this clone was seen a few times. J is TRBJ2-6 and V is TRBV6-2 or TRBV6-3, with D possibly TRBD1 on 5 matching bases. With 3 bases removed from V and 0 bases from J, the gap between germline ends came to 18 bases. CDR1 MNHEY and CDR2 SVGEGT come from the germline V gene. This CDR3 contains 19 residues. CDR3 residues: CASSYPPMGHSSGANVLTF. DNA of the CDR3: TGTGCCAGCAGTTATCCTCCGATGGGGCACAGCTCTGGGGCCAACGTCCTGACTTTC.

V is TRBV18 and J is TRBJ2-5; D is undetermined. CDR1 is KGHSH, CDR2 LQKENI, per germline. The CDR3 runs 14 residues. With 3 bases removed from V and 0 bases from J, the gap between germline ends came to 8 bases. The CDR3 region has the DNA TGTGCCAGCTCACCGCGCGGTAACCAAGAGACCCAGTACTTC. Translation gives CASSPRGNQETQYF.

The V and J genes are TRBV19 and TRBJ2-1, with 7 bases matching TRBD2. CDR3 size: 15 residues. Losses at the gene ends were 4 bases for V and 3 bases for J; bases not matched to a gene: 6. Germline CDR1 LNHDA, CDR2 SQIVND (reference sequence). This CDR3 is CASSRAGTSYNEQFF. In DNA form, the CDR3 reads TGTGCCAGTAGTAGAGCGGGAACGAGCTACAATGAGCAGTTCTTC.

The chain recombines TRBV6-5 with TRBJ1-3, with no clear D. The V and J ends lost 6 bases and 0 bases respectively, with 12 bases between them. CDR1 and CDR2 (germline): MNHEY, SVGAGI. The CDR3 spans 15 residues. The CDR3 DNA sequence: TGTGCCAGCAGACCTGGACGGGACTCTGGAAACACCATATATTTT. Translating gives CASRPGRDSGNTIYF.

The chain has TRBV19 and TRBJ1-5; perhaps TRBD1 as D (6 bases). Germline V gene sequence: CDR1 LNHDA, CDR2 SQIVND (reference sequence). V was pared by 5 bases and J by 6 bases, with 8 bases between. This CDR3 spans 12 amino acids. The CDR3 coding sequence is TGTGCCAGTAGTTTACAGGGTCAGCCCCAGCATTTT. As protein: CASSLQGQPQHF. The variable domain in full, with the rest retrieved from reference TRBV19 and TRBJ1-5, is DGGITQSPKYLFRKEGQNVTLSCEQNLNHDAMYWYRQDPGQGLRLIYYSQIVNDFQKGDIAEGYSVSREKKESFPLTVTSAQKNPTAFYLCASSLQGQPQHFGDGTRLSIL.

V and J are TRBV28 and TRBJ1-5; D might be TRBD1 (6 bases). Trimming took off 8 bases at V and 2 bases at J, with 10 bases between the two ends. CDR1 and CDR2 (germline): MDHEN, SYDVKM. The CDR3 totals 13 residues. This CDR3 reads CASGRGGNQPQHF. The CDR3 bases are TGTGCCAGCGGCAGGGGAGGCAATCAGCCCCAGCATTTT.

The chain recombines TRBV5-6 with TRBJ1-4; no reliable D call. The CDR3 loop spans 13 amino acids. The ends were cut back, 1 base at V and 4 bases at J, with 5 bases in the middle. The V gene's germline CDR1 is SGHDT and CDR2 YYEEEE. DNA of the CDR3: TGTGCCAGCAGCTTGTACGGTAATGAAAAACTGTTTTTT. Its protein product is CASSLYGNEKLFF.